This TCR beta chain was captured by sequencing in a study of blood T cell repertoires in COVID-19. Whole-study context: Samples of COVID-19 (acute and convalescent) were obtained from the United States, Italy and Spain. T cells, B-cell-depleted T cells, or PBMCs supplied cDNA or gDNA.

Authors' processing steps: For nucleated cells, counts were estimated from reference gene primer amplification. Profiled with immunoSEQ multiplex PCR; TCRdb holds only in-frame clones, not every one. Clone size and V and J calls were adopted from that table, with D and trimming inferred from the DNA. The repertoire holds about 400,000 clones, with more than 70% as singletons. Deletions cut 3 bases from V and 5 bases from J, with 13 bases between. Germline V gene data show CDR1 as SGHTA and CDR2 as FQGNSA. The CDR3 length is 14 residues. Details on this clone: Additional DNA sequences in this sample encode the identical CDR3.

Sequencing used peripheral blood. The TCR sequence derives from a man aged 40-49 years with acute or convalescent COVID-19. The chain uses TRBV7-2 and TRBJ2-5; a weak D match, TRBD2 (7 bases). The CDR3 DNA is TGTGCCAGCAGCTTGACGGGGGGCCTGGAGACCCAGTACTTC. Translating it yields CASSLTGGLETQYF.